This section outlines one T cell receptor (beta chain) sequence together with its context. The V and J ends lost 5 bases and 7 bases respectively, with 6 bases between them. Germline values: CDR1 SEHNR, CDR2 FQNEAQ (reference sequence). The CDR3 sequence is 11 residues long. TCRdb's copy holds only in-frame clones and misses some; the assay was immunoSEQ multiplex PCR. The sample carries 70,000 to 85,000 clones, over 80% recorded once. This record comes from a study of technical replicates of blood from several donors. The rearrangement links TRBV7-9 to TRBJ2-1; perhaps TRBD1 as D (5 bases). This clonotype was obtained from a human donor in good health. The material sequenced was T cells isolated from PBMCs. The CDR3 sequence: CASSQGNEQFF. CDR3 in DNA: TGTGCCAGCAGCCAGGGTAATGAGCAGTTCTTC.